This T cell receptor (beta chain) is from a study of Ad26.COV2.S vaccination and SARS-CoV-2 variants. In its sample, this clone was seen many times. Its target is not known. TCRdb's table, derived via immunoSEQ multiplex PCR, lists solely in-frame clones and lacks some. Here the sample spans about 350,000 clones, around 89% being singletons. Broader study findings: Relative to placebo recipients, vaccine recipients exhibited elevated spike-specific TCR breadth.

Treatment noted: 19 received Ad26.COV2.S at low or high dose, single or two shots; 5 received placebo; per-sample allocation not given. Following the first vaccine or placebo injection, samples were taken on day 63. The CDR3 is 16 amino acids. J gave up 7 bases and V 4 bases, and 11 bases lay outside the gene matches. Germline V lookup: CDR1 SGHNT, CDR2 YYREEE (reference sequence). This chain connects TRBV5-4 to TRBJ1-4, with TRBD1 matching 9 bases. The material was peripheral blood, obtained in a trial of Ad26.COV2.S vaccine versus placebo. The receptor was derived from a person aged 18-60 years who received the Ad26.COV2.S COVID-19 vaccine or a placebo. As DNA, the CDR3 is TGTGCCAGCAGCCTACCGCCGGGACAGGGAGGTGAAAAACTGTTTTTT. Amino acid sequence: CASSLPPGQGGEKLFF.